The 17 T cell receptor beta chains below were found in one sample sequenced in a study of cytomegalovirus exposure and HLA in healthy donors. Researchers ran the PCR with 60 Vbeta and 13 Jbeta primers. Some clones are missing from TCRdb's copy, which holds only in-frame ones; the method was immunoSEQ multiplex PCR. The sample records around 97,000 clones, approximately 9% being singletons. Sequenced input: PBMCs. These receptors all come from a man aged 50-60 years in good health and CMV-seropositive.

The CDR3 protein is CASSLAGVKAEAFF. The CDR3 bases are TGTGCCAGCAGCCTGGCAGGGGTTAAGGCTGAAGCTTTCTTT. V gene TRBV27 combines with J gene TRBJ1-1; possibly TRBD1 for D (6 bases). The V end was cut by 6 bases, the J end by 6 bases, with 17 bases between. CDR1 MNHEY and CDR2 SMNVEV come from the germline V gene (reference sequence). This CDR3 has 14 residues.

The gene calls are TRBV14 and TRBJ2-4; TRBD1 matches 9 bases. The length of the CDR3 is 16 residues. CDR1 is SGHDN and CDR2 is FVKESK in the germline V gene. V shed 5 bases, J shed 5 bases, and the junction held 10 bases outside the gene matches. The DNA of the CDR3 is TGTGCCAGCAGCGCGGGACAGGGAGGGACCGAAAACATTCAGTACTTC. This codes for CASSAGQGGTENIQYF.

The rearrangement uses TRBV7-3 and TRBJ2-5; tentative D call: TRBD2 (6 bases). CDR3 length: 17 residues. With 5 bases removed from V and 1 base from J, the gap between germline ends came to 20 bases. Germline V gene data show CDR1 as SGHTA and CDR2 as FQGTGA. The CDR3 nucleotides are TGTGCCAGCAGCCGAGTGGGAGGAGAGAGAGGCCAAGAGACCCAGTACTTC. Its protein is CASSRVGGERGQETQYF.

The V gene is TRBV7-9, the J gene TRBJ2-1, with 11 bases that match TRBD2. J gave up 6 bases and V 1 base, and 2 bases lay outside the gene matches. The germline gives CDR1 SEHNR, CDR2 FQNEAQ (reference sequence). The CDR3 totals 15 residues. CDR3 in DNA: TGTGCCAGCAGCTTAGTTCTAGCGGGAGGCAATGAGCAGTTCTTC. This sequence encodes CASSLVLAGGNEQFF. The full variable domain, with the rest looked up from reference TRBV7-9 and TRBJ2-1, is DTGVSQNPRHKITKRGQNVTFRCDPISEHNRLYWYRQTLGQGPEFLTYFQNEAQLEKSRLLSDRFSAERPKGSFSTLEIQRTEQGDSAMYLCASSLVLAGGNEQFFGPGTRLTVL.

This clone appeared a few times. The chain recombines TRBV6-5 with TRBJ2-1, with 7 bases aligning to TRBD2. This CDR3 comprises 14 residues. Germline trimming cut 6 bases from V and 7 bases from J; bases unmatched to any gene: 9. Germline-derived CDR1 and CDR2 are MNHEY and SVGAGI. For the CDR3, the DNA is TGTGCCAGCAGGGAGGGAGGGGTCATAAATGAGCAGTTCTTC. This gives the protein CASREGGVINEQFF.

The rearrangement joins TRBV5-1 to TRBJ2-5; 7 nucleotides align to TRBD1. With V trimmed by 6 bases and J by 4 bases, 9 bases remained unmatched. CDR1 is SGHRS, CDR2 YFSETQ, per germline. The length of the CDR3 is 14 residues. In DNA, the CDR3 is TGCGCCAGCAAATTATCAGGGGGTAGAGAGACCCAGTACTTC. This gives the protein CASKLSGGRETQYF.

The V and J genes are TRBV27 and TRBJ1-2; 7 nucleotides align to TRBD1. With V trimmed by 5 bases and J by 4 bases, 13 bases remained unmatched. The CDR3 totals 16 residues. Looked up from germline, CDR1 is MNHEY and CDR2 is SMNVEV (reference sequence). The CDR3 here is CASSPLPGTDVYGYTF. CDR3 DNA sequence: TGTGCCAGCAGTCCACTACCCGGGACAGACGTCTATGGCTACACCTTC.

The chain uses TRBV5-6 and TRBJ2-1; 7 bases fit TRBD2. Germline V lookup: CDR1 SGHDT, CDR2 YYEEEE. With 4 bases clipped from V and 7 bases from J, the junction kept 14 bases outside the gene matches. The CDR3 has 16 amino acids. The CDR3 is CASSPDYGGGSNEQFF. In DNA form, the CDR3 reads TGTGCCAGCAGCCCGGACTATGGGGGGGGGAGTAATGAGCAGTTCTTC.

This clone occurred a few times. The chain couples TRBV19 to TRBJ2-2, with TRBD2 identical over 11 bases. V shed 7 bases and J 5 bases; nucleotides not matched to a gene: 15. The CDR3 is made up of 18 amino acids. Germline lookup yields CDR1 LNHDA and CDR2 SQIVND (reference sequence). The CDR3 DNA follows: TGTGCCAGTACCGACCGTAGCGGGAGGGCCGGTTCGACCGGGGAGCTGTTTTTT. Translation: CASTDRSGRAGSTGELFF.

V usage is TRBV30 and J usage is TRBJ1-6; TRBD1 aligns across 8 bases. Looked up from germline, CDR1 is GTSNPN and CDR2 is SVGIG (reference sequence). This CDR3 spans 14 amino acids. Trimming at V came to 1 base and at J to 7 bases, leaving 3 bases not matched to a gene. This chain's CDR3 is CAWSGTGRNSPLHF. The CDR3 DNA reads TGTGCCTGGAGTGGGACAGGGAGGAATTCACCCCTCCACTTT.

CDR3 DNA: TGTGCCAGCAGCCTCCCGGGAAATCAGCCCCAGCATTTT. Amino acid sequence: CASSLPGNQPQHF. The genes are TRBV6-5 and TRBJ1-5; D is unclear. Germline V gene data show CDR1 as MNHEY and CDR2 as SVGAGI. The CDR3 contains 13 residues. Trimming stripped 6 bases from V and 4 bases from J, with 10 bases between.

This clone was seen only a few times. This chain joins TRBV4-3 and TRBJ2-7, with TRBD1 as a possible D gene (6 bases). This CDR3 has 14 amino acids. The germline V gene has CDR1 LGHNA and CDR2 YSLEER. The V gene lost 1 base and the J gene lost 0 bases, with 7 bases spanning the gap. DNA for the CDR3: TGCGCCAGCAGCCAAGCAGGGGACTCCTACGAGCAGTACTTC. It codes for CASSQAGDSYEQYF.

This clone was observed a handful of times. The DNA for the CDR3 is TGTGCCAGTAGTTCCCTCCGGGACAGAGCCCCTAATCAGCCCCAGCATTTT. Its protein product is CASSSLRDRAPNQPQHF. The chain employs TRBV19 and TRBJ1-5, with TRBD1 identical over 7 bases. This CDR3 is 17 amino acids long. V trimming: 5 bases; J trimming: 4 bases; junction bases outside the gene matches: 14. Germline V gene sequence: CDR1 LNHDA, CDR2 SQIVND (reference sequence).

The rearrangement joins TRBV4-1 to TRBJ1-1; 7 bases agree with TRBD1. CDR1 is MGHRA, CDR2 YSYEKL, per germline. The CDR3 sequence is 15 residues long. V lost 1 base and J lost 7; bases outside the gene matches: 9. The CDR3 reads CASSQVDRAAVEAFF. DNA for the CDR3: TGCGCCAGCAGCCAAGTAGACAGGGCCGCCGTTGAAGCTTTCTTT.

The J gene is TRBJ2-3, the V gene TRBV7-3; 14 positions agree with TRBD2. The CDR3 loop spans 17 amino acids. Germline lookup yields CDR1 SGHTA and CDR2 FQGTGA. J gave up 5 bases and V 5 bases, and 9 bases lay outside the gene matches. The CDR3 DNA reads as TGTGCCAGCAGCCTCCGACTAGCGGGAGGGCCGGGAGATACGCAGTATTTT. Translation gives CASSLRLAGGPGDTQYF.

This clone was seen a handful of times. The chain carries TRBV7-3 and TRBJ2-2; no reliable D call. CDR3 size: 14 residues. The V gene's germline CDR1 is SGHTA and CDR2 FQGTGA. Trimming cost V 5 bases and J 7 bases, with 14 bases left between them. The chain's CDR3 is CASSPDSNGGELFF. The DNA for the CDR3 is TGTGCCAGCAGCCCCGACTCGAACGGCGGGGAGCTGTTTTTT.

The V and J genes are TRBV7-9 and TRBJ1-2; a possible D gene is TRBD1 (5 bases). Germline CDR1 is SEHNR and CDR2 is FQNEAQ (reference sequence). The germline V and J ends were trimmed by 5 bases and 6 bases, with 16 bases remaining between them. CDR3 size: 14 residues. The CDR3 DNA reads TGTGCCAGCAGCCCCCCAGGGATCTCCAATGGCTACACCTTC. Protein product: CASSPPGISNGYTF. Full variable domain (outside the CDR3, taken from reference TRBV7-9 and TRBJ1-2): DTGVSQNPRHKITKRGQNVTFRCDPISEHNRLYWYRQTLGQGPEFLTYFQNEAQLEKSRLLSDRFSAERPKGSFSTLEIQRTEQGDSAMYLCASSPPGISNGYTFGSGTRLTVV.